This TCR beta chain is drawn from a study of shared clonotypes between healthy human individuals. The data were produced by immunoSEQ multiplex PCR, yet TCRdb's version contains in-frame clones alone and is incomplete. The sample gives about 960,000 clones, over 75% of which show up once; around 1.5% is in the top ten. The study, taken as a whole, reports: Researchers sampled blood only, noting tissue repertoires likely differ.

This clone was seen a handful of times. Its target is unknown. This CDR3 region has 14 residues. The V gene's germline CDR1 is MNHNY and CDR2 SVGAGI (reference sequence). V dropped 6 bases and J dropped 8 bases, with 17 bases sitting between them. The healthy adult donors were HIV-negative and reported no recent acute infections or vaccinations. This clonotype was obtained from a man aged 18 to 29 in good health. The chain joins TRBV6-6 to TRBJ2-1; D is possibly TRBD2 (6 bases). Input material: memory CD4+ T cells sorted from blood. Subset meaning: CD45RA-negative fraction. DNA of the CDR3: TGTGCCAGCAGGGACCGGGCAGGGAGGCATGAGCAGTTCTTC. Amino acid sequence: CASRDRAGRHEQFF.